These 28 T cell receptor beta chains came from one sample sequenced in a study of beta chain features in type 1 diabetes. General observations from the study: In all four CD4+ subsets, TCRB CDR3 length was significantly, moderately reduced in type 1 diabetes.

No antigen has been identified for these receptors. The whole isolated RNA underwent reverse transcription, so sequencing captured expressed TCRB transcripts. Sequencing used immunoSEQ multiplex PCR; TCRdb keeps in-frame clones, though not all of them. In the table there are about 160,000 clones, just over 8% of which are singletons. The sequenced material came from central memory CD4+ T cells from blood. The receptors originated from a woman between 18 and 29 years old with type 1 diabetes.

For the CDR3, the DNA is TGTGCCTGGCGTAACCCCGACAGCCTTAGAAATGAGCAGTTCTTC. This encodes CAWRNPDSLRNEQFF. V and J are TRBV30 and TRBJ2-1, with D perhaps matching TRBD1 (5 bases). Germline-derived CDR1 and CDR2 are GTSNPN and SVGIG (reference sequence). V was pared by 5 bases and J by 7 bases, with 21 bases between. This CDR3 comprises 15 residues.

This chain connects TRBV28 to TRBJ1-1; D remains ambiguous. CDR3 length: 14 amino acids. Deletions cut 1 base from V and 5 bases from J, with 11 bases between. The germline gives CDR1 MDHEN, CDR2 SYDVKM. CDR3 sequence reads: CASSLLSGWTEAFF. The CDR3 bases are TGTGCCAGCAGTTTATTATCCGGGTGGACTGAAGCTTTCTTT.

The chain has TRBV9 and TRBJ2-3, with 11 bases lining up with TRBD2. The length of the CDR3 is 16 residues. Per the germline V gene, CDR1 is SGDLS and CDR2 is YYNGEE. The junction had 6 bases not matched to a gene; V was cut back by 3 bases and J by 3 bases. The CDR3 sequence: CASSGTGLAETDTQYF. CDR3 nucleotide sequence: TGTGCCAGCAGCGGAACGGGACTAGCGGAGACAGATACGCAGTATTTT.

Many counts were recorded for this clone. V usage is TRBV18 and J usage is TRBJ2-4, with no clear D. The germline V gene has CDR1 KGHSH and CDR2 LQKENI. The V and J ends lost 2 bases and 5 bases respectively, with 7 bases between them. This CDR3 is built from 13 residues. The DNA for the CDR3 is TGTGCCAGCTCACCAAGTAGTGAAAACATTCAGTACTTC. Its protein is CASSPSSENIQYF.

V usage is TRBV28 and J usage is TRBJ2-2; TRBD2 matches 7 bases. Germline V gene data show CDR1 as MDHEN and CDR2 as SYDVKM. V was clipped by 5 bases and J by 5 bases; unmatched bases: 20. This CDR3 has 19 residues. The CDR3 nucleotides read TGTGCCAGCAGTCTACTTCTACCTGGGAGGGCCCGGAGGACCGGGGAGCTGTTTTTT. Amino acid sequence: CASSLLLPGRARRTGELFF. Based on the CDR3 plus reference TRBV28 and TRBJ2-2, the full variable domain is DVKVTQSSRYLVKRTGEKVFLECVQDMDHENMFWYRQDPGLGLRLIYFSYDVKMKEKGDIPEGYSVSREKKERFSLILESASTNQTSMYLCASSLLLPGRARRTGELFFGEGSRLTVL.

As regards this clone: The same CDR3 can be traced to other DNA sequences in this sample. CDR3 DNA sequence: TGCGCCAGTCGCCGGGACAGTAATTCACCCCTCCACTTT. It is translated as CASRRDSNSPLHF. The gene calls are TRBV5-1 and TRBJ1-6; the match to TRBD1 covers 7 bases. The V segment lost 8 bases and the J segment 6 bases; nucleotides outside the gene matches: 5. Germline V gene data show CDR1 as SGHRS and CDR2 as YFSETQ. The CDR3 has 13 amino acids.

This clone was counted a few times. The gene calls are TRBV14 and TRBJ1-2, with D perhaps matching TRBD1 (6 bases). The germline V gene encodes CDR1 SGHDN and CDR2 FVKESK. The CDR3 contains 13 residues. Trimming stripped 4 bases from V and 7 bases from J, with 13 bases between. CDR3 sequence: CASSLRGAGGYTF. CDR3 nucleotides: TGTGCCAGCAGCCTCCGGGGGGCAGGTGGCTACACCTTC.

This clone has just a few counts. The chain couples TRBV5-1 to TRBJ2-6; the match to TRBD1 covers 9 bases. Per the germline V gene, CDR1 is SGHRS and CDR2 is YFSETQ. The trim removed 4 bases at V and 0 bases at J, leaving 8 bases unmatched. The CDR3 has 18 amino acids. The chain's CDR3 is CASSVTGTGLSGANVLTF. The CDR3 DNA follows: TGCGCCAGCAGCGTAACCGGGACAGGGCTCTCTGGGGCCAACGTCCTGACTTTC.

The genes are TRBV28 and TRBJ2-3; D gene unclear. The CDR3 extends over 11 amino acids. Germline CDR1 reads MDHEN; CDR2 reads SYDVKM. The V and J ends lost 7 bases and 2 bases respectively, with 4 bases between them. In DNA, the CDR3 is TGTGCCAGCACCTCCACAGATACGCAGTATTTT. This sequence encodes CASTSTDTQYF.

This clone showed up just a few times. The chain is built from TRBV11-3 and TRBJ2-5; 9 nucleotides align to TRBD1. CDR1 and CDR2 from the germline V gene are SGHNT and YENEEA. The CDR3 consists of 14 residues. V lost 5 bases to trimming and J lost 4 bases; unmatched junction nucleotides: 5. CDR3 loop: CASSQQGARETQYF. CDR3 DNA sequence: TGTGCCAGCAGCCAACAGGGGGCCCGAGAGACCCAGTACTTC.

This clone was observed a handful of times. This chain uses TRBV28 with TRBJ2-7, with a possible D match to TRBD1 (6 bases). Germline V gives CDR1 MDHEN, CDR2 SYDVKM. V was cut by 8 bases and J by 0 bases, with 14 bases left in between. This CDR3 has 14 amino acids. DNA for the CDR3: TGTGCCAGCCGTACCGGGACACACTCCTACGAGCAGTACTTC. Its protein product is CASRTGTHSYEQYF.

CDR3 nucleotides: TGTGCCAGCAGCTCTAGCGGGAGGACGAATGAGCAGTTCTTC. Protein product: CASSSSGRTNEQFF. The chain is built from TRBV7-3 and TRBJ2-1; 11 positions agree with TRBD2. Germline CDR1 SGHTA, CDR2 FQGTGA. With V trimmed by 4 bases and J by 7 bases, 3 bases remained unmatched. The CDR3 is 14 residues long.

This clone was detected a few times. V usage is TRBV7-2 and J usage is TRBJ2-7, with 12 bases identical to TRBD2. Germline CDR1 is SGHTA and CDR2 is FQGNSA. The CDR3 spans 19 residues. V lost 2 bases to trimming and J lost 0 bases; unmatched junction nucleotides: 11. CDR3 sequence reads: CASSLRAWTSGTSSYEQYF. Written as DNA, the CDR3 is TGTGCCAGCAGCTTAAGAGCCTGGACTAGCGGGACCTCCTCCTACGAGCAGTACTTC. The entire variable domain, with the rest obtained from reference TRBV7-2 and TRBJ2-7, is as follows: GAGVSQSPSNKVTEKGKDVELRCDPISGHTALYWYRQSLGQGLEFLIYFQGNSAPDKSGLPSDRFSAERTGGSVSTLTIQRTQQEDSAVYLCASSLRAWTSGTSSYEQYFGPGTRLTVT.

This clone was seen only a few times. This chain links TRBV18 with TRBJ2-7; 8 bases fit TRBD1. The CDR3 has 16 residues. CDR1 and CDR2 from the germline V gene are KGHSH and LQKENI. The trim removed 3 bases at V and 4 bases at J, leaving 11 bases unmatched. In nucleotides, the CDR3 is TGTGCCAGCTCACCTGACAGGGGCTCGGGGCATTACGAGCAGTACTTC. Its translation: CASSPDRGSGHYEQYF.

The CDR3 loop reads CASSQVAQGYEQYF. As DNA, the CDR3 is TGCGCCAGCAGCCAAGTGGCCCAGGGTTACGAGCAGTACTTC. The chain carries TRBV4-3 and TRBJ2-7; maybe TRBD1 (5 bases). The germline V gene encodes CDR1 LGHNA and CDR2 YSLEER. V shed 1 base and J shed 4 bases, with 11 bases lying between them. The CDR3 totals 14 residues.

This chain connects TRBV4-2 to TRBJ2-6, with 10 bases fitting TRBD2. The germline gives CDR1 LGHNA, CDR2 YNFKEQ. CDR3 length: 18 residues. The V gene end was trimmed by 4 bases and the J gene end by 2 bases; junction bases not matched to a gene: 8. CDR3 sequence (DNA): TGTGCCAGCAGCCCCTTAGCGGGAGGCTCTACTGGGGCCAACGTCCTGACTTTC. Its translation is CASSPLAGGSTGANVLTF.

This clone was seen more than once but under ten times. The CDR3 bases are TGTGCCAGCAGCCAAGACCGTTACAATGAGCAGTTCTTC. It encodes CASSQDRYNEQFF. The chain recombines TRBV14 with TRBJ2-1, with D unclear. The CDR3 is 13 amino acids. Trimming stripped 0 bases from V and 4 bases from J, with 4 bases between. Germline values: CDR1 SGHDN, CDR2 FVKESK. Full variable domain (remainder filled in from reference TRBV14 and TRBJ2-1): EAGVTQFPSHSVIEKGQTVTLRCDPISGHDNLYWYRRVMGKEIKFLLHFVKESKQDESGMPNNRFLAERTGGTYSTLKVQPAELEDSGVYFCASSQDRYNEQFFGPGTRLTVL.

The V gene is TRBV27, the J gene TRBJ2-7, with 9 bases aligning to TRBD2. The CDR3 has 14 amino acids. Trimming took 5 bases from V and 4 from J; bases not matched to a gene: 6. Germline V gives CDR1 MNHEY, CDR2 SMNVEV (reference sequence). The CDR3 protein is CASSRLAGAYEQYF. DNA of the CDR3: TGTGCCAGCAGTCGGTTAGCGGGAGCTTACGAGCAGTACTTC.

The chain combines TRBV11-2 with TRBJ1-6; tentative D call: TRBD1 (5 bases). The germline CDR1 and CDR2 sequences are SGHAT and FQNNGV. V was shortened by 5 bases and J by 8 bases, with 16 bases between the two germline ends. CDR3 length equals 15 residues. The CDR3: CASSPWTNRDSPLHF. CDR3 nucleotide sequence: TGTGCCAGCAGCCCATGGACAAATCGGGATTCACCCCTCCACTTT.

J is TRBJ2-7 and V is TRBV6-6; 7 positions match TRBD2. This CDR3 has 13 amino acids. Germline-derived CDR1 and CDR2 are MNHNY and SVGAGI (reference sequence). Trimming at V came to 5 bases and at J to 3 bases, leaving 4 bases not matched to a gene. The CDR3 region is CASSSTGGYEQYF. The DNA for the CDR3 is TGTGCCAGCAGTAGTACGGGGGGCTACGAGCAGTACTTC.

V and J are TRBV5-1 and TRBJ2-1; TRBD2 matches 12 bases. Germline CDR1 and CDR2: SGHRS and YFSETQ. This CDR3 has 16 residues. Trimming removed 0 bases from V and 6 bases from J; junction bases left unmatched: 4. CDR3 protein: CASSLELAGGSNEQFF. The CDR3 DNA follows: TGCGCCAGCAGCTTGGAACTAGCGGGAGGTTCCAATGAGCAGTTCTTC. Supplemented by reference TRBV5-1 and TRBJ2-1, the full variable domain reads KAGVTQTPRYLIKTRGQQVTLSCSPISGHRSVSWYQQTPGQGLQFLFEYFSETQRNKGNFPGRFSGRQFSNSRSEMNVSTLELGDSALYLCASSLELAGGSNEQFFGPGTRLTVL.

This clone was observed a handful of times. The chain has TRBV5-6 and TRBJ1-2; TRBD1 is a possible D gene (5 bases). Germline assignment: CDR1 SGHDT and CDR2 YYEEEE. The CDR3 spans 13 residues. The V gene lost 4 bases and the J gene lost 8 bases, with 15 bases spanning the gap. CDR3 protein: CASSITGPWGYTF. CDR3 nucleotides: TGTGCCAGCAGCATCACAGGCCCCTGGGGCTACACCTTC.

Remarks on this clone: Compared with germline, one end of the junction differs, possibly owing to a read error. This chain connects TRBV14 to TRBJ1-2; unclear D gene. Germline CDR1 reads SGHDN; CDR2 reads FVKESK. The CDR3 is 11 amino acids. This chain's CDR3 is CASSPEGEAAF. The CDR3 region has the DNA TGTGCCAGCAGCCCCGAGGGTGAGGCGGCCTTC.

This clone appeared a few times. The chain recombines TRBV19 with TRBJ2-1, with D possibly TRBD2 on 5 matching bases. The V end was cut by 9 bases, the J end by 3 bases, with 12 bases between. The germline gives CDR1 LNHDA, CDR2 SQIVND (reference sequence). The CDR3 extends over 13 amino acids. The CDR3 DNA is TGTGCCAGGCGGACTGTGGGCTACAATGAGCAGTTCTTC. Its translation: CARRTVGYNEQFF.

The CDR3 DNA is TGTGCCGGATCGGACAACCTGAACACTGAAGCTTTCTTT. The encoded protein is CAGSDNLNTEAFF. This chain links TRBV28 with TRBJ1-1; possibly TRBD1 for D (5 bases). CDR1 MDHEN and CDR2 SYDVKM come from the germline V gene. Trimming removed 11 bases at V and 0 bases at J, with 13 bases between. This CDR3 comprises 13 residues.

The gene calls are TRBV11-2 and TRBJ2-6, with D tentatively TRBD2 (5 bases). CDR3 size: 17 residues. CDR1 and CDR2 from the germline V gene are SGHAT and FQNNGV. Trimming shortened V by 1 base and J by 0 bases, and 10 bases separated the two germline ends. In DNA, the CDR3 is TGTGCCAGCAGCTTAGTTCGGACTTCCTCTGGGGCCAACGTCCTGACTTTC. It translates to CASSLVRTSSGANVLTF.

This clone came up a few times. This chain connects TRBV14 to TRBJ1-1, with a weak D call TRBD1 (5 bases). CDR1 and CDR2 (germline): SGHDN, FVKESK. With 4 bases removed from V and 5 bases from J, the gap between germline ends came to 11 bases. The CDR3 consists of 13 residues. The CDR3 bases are TGTGCCAGCAGCCCCTGGGGGGGGACTGAAGCTTTCTTT. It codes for CASSPWGGTEAFF.

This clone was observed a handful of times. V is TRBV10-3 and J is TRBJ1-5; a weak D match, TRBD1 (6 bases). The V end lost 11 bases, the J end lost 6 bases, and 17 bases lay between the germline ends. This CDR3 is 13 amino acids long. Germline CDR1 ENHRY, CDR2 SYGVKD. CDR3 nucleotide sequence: TGTGCCTCCAACGGGGGGGCGAGTCAGCCCCAGCATTTT. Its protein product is CASNGGASQPQHF.